This entry is about one T cell receptor beta chain. What it binds is unknown. The length of the CDR3 is 14 residues. Trimming took off 2 bases at V and 12 bases at J, with 16 bases between the two ends. From germline, CDR1 is SGHDN and CDR2 FVKESK. Sequenced by immunoSEQ multiplex PCR; TCRdb stores in-frame clones only, minus some. The repertoire holds 100,000 or so clones, about 88% seen once, with around 45% in the top ten. This specimen belongs to a study of T cell responses to AZD1222 COVID-19 vaccine. General study findings and limits: Clonal diversity was possibly underestimated, and white British individuals and females predominated among donors.

The rearrangement links TRBV14 to TRBJ1-4; D is uncertain. Sequenced here: peripheral blood, sampled 28 days after the second AZD1222 dose. The sequence was collected from an adult who received the AZD1222 COVID-19 vaccine. This CDR3 is CASSQQRFNGELFF. CDR3 nucleotide sequence: TGTGCCAGCAGCCAACAGCGATTTAACGGGGAACTGTTTTTT.